This T cell receptor beta chain was sequenced in a study of cytomegalovirus exposure and HLA in healthy donors (dated by TCRdb to about 2017). Background for the entire study: The 550 to 750 repertoires of the first cohort and the 95 to 150 validation repertoires were produced on the same platform, according to a later analysis. The study aimed to test whether cataloging public T cell receptors could reveal signatures of past pathogen exposure. In addition to the first cohort of roughly 700 subjects, a separate validation cohort of 120 different subjects was used. To predict cytomegalovirus infection status, the study combined high-throughput TCR immunosequencing, statistical association of individual TCRs with disease status, and machine learning. General study outcomes and caveats: A total of 150 to 200 TCR beta chains were listed by the study as associated with cytomegalovirus. A later analysis found that TCRs clustered in the first cohort also tended to co-occur in the approximately 120 validation repertoires, with more than 90% of cluster scores above 0. In vitro tests confirmed that a few of the cytomegalovirus-associated TCR beta chains recognize cytomegalovirus antigens. The classifier was reported to diagnose cytomegalovirus status with high specificity and sensitivity in both the original and validation cohorts. While some public TCRs were present in many individuals, most TCR sequences turned up only very rarely across donors. The validation cohort had no HLA typing available for a later analysis, so co-occurrence within that cohort was assessed over all 120 or so repertoires. It was suggested by the authors that the approach could potentially be generalized to other disease states and immunological phenotypes.

A distance of 12 bases separates the germline ends of V and J, which lose 1 base and 6 bases respectively. The CDR3 numbers 15 residues from cysteine through phenylalanine. Left in the record is the CDR3 DNA by itself, 45 bases read in frame from the first base. CDR1 and CDR2, per the germline V gene, are MGHDK and SYGVNS. The library was made by the immunoSEQ multiplex PCR assay. In the source study's methods: A statistical classification framework was developed to diagnose cytomegalovirus status using the catalog of TCR beta chain sequences. TCRdb retrieved this table from immuneACCESS and kept in-frame rearrangements only. Not all clones are present; in checked studies, unresolved V genes account for under half, and no reason is known for the remainder. V and J calls plus clone size are reproduced from that table; the DNA served to infer D and trimming. For this sample the table gives 100,000 to 150,000 clones, of which about nine tenths were detected only once. About 2% of the sample is taken by the ten largest.

A word on this clone: Its antigen is currently not known. There are no base qualities to consult, and no much larger clone falls within one base.

Separate from the roughly 650-subject first cohort, the validation cohort of 120 subjects was the group to which the donors belonged. This receptor was obtained from a woman aged 18-30 years in good health and CMV-seronegative. The chain links TRBV25-1 with TRBJ2-2; 5 matching bases give a weak D call of TRBD1. Material: PBMCs. CDR3 loop: CASSEFGATPGELFF. The nucleotide sequence reads TGTGCCAGCAGTGAATTTGGGGCCACACCCGGGGAGCTGTTTTTT. Extended through the reference TRBV25-1 and TRBJ2-2 proteins, this CDR3 yields the full variable domain: EADIYQTPRYLVIGTGKKITLECSQTMGHDKMYWYQQDPGMELHLIHYSYGVNSTEKGDLSSESTVSRIRTEHFPLTLESARPSHTSQYLCASSEFGATPGELFFGEGSRLTVL.